This record looks at one TCR beta chain sequence and its context. The sample holds many counts of this clonotype. Its antigen is unknown. Per-base qualities were not stored, and no clone one base away is much larger. The CDR3, from cysteine to phenylalanine, totals 12 residues. Just CDR3 DNA is preserved here, 36 bases in frame from base 1. V and J are truncated by 8 bases and 8 bases respectively, leaving an intervening sequence of 12 bases. Reading the germline V gene (reference sequence) gives CDR1 LNHDA and CDR2 SQIVND. Ophthalmopathy patients were characterized by moderately to severely active disease, a Clinical Activity Score of at least 3, a NOSPECS grade of at least 4, and a disease duration under 3 months. Anyone with other autoimmune diseases, uncontrolled infections, pregnancy or lactation was excluded from the study. Clinical symptoms, serum thyroxine, TRAb, thyroid ultrasound and orbital computed tomography were used for diagnosis. Using Ficoll-Paque density gradient centrifugation, PBMCs were isolated from less than 11 ml of fresh peripheral blood. Trizol reagent was used to extract the total RNA, and its quality was then checked on an Agilent 2100 Bioanalyzer.

The source of the sample is a study of Graves' ophthalmopathy and Graves' hyperthyroidism (dated by TCRdb to 2017 to 2018). In the study overall: Peripheral blood samples were taken at the time of initial diagnosis, before any treatment was given. To tell Graves' ophthalmopathy apart from Graves' hyperthyroidism, and to predict which patients would progress to ophthalmopathy, the study relied on TCR beta repertoire signatures. In total, around 130 blood samples were TCR-sequenced: under 45 ophthalmopathy, approximately 80 hyperthyroidism and some 17 hyperthyroidism-to-ophthalmopathy patients. To explore V-J signatures that separate ophthalmopathy from hyperthyroidism, a discovery set of around 97 patients was enrolled, consisting of about 41 with ophthalmopathy and around 60 with stable hyperthyroidism. For independent validation, a separate cohort was made up of 18 hyperthyroidism patients plus 17 patients who later progressed from hyperthyroidism to ophthalmopathy. In about 6 hyperthyroidism patients, the T-cell repertoire of thyroid tissue was compared with the T-cell repertoire of blood. Following sampling, methimazole starting at 30 mg daily was administered to hyperthyroidism patients, and high-dose intravenous methylprednisolone was administered to ophthalmopathy patients. Study-wide conclusions, independent of this receptor: No statistical method was used to predetermine the sample size, and group allocation was not hidden from the investigators. In validation, the model predicted ophthalmopathy progression with 70.59% sensitivity and approximately 78% specificity; around twelve predicted patients were CT-confirmed with GO in a median of approximately 6.5 months. Most expanded thyroid clonotypes with frequency above 0.001 were also detected in blood, suggesting blood repertoires may reflect the thyroid immune response. The 13-signature model separated ophthalmopathy from stable hyperthyroidism with roughly 89% sensitivity and about 81% specificity in cross-validation, and 80%/75% in the test set.

For repertoire sequencing, TCR beta CDR3 regions were amplified from RNA transcripts. A first-round RT-PCR used HTBI primers with the Qiagen OneStep RT-PCR kit, followed by a second-round multiplex PCR, size selection and purification. The libraries underwent paired-end sequencing with 100 bp reads on an Illumina HiSeq2000. On the study's bioinformatics: SOAPnuke was used to process the reads, removing any read that contained adapters or uncalled bases, had a mean Phred below 15, or lacked an exact match to the constant primer or identifier. COPE v1.2.5 was used to merge high-quality paired reads. Unique nucleotide sequences were defined as clonotypes and aligned to IMGT TRB V, D and J references using MiTCR v1.1. The analysis was limited to V-J combinations with a frequency above 0.0001, which together covered over 99% of the repertoires. For each V-J combination, a TCR clonal expansion and chaos score was defined as the ratio of F50 clonal expansion to chaos observed in the TCRdist matrix. Features were reduced by Welch's t-statistics and random forest to approximately 13 V-J combinations, which fed a naive Bayes classifier. The Morisita-Horn index was used to measure how similar the thyroid and blood repertoires were. Using fastp at Q25 and MiXCR, TCRdb reprocessed the public reads and kept productive beta chains. Every distinct CDR3 protein forms one entry, paired with its most common genes and DNA. For this entry, the V and J calls and clone size follow TCRdb and not the study's own pipeline. Here the sample has hundreds of thousands of distinct CDR3 sequences; approximately 39% occur a single time. The top ten constitute around 3% of the sample.

The chain is encoded by TRBV19 joined to TRBJ2-2; the D gene is possibly TRBD1, with 5 bases matching. Sequenced material: peripheral blood. This TCR was recovered from an adult man with Graves' ophthalmopathy. The nucleotides read TGTGCCAGTGGTTCGCAGGGAGGGGAGCTGTTTTTT. It encodes CASGSQGGELFF.